The clone carrying this TCR beta chain occurred a few times. Other DNA variants within this sample encode the same CDR3. CD4+ cells yielded CD45RA+ naive and CD45RA-negative memory subsets. The data stem from a study of shared clonotypes between healthy human individuals. Some clones are missing from TCRdb's copy, which holds only in-frame ones; the method was immunoSEQ multiplex PCR. The sample yields fewer than 850,000 clones, about three quarters seen once. The ends were cut back, 6 bases at V and 2 bases at J, with 13 bases in the middle. Germline lookup yields CDR1 SGHAT and CDR2 FQNNGV. The CDR3 contains 14 residues.

Sequenced material: memory CD4+ T cells sorted from blood. Noted subset: CD45RA-negative fraction. This TCR derives from a woman aged 25 to 39 in good health. The V gene is TRBV11-2, the J gene TRBJ1-2, with a tentative D call TRBD1 (6 bases). The CDR3 DNA reads TGTGCCAGCAGTTTCCGGACAGCAAACTATGGCTACACCTTC. Its translation is CASSFRTANYGYTF.